Below are 14 T cell receptor beta chains sequenced from a single sample in a study of Ad26.COV2.S vaccination and SARS-CoV-2 variants. Profiling relied on immunoSEQ multiplex PCR, and the TCRdb table lists in-frame clones only, not all of them. The sample consists of fewer than 400,000 clones, around four fifths of them appearing once. Described treatment: about 20 received Ad26.COV2.S at low or high dose, single or two shots; about 5 received placebo; per-sample allocation not given. All samples were drawn on day 63, counting from the first vaccine or placebo injection. Sequencing was performed on peripheral blood, taken in a trial of Ad26.COV2.S vaccine versus placebo. Every receptor here comes from a person aged 18-60 years who received the Ad26.COV2.S COVID-19 vaccine or a placebo.

The chain links TRBV2 to TRBJ2-5; 9 positions match TRBD2. Losses at the gene ends were 5 bases for V and 4 bases for J; bases not matched to a gene: 11. Germline V CDR1 and CDR2: SNHLY, FYNNEI. CDR3 length equals 16 residues. The CDR3 is CASSSPRGGAAETQYF. CDR3 bases: TGTGCCAGCAGTTCCCCTCGCGGGGGGGCCGCAGAGACCCAGTACTTC. The full variable domain, in which reference TRBV2 and TRBJ2-5 provide the parts outside the CDR3, is EPEVTQTPSHQVTQMGQEVILRCVPISNHLYFYWYRQILGQKVEFLVSFYNNEISEKSEIFDDQFSVERPDGSNFTLKIRSTKLEDSAMYFCASSSPRGGAAETQYFGPGTRLLVL.

This rearrangement joins TRBV3-1 (or the pseudogene TRBV3-2) to TRBJ1-1; possibly TRBD1 for D (6 bases). The V end was cut by 1 base, the J end by 0 bases, with 9 bases between. Per the germline V gene, CDR1 is LGHDT and CDR2 is YNNKEL (reference sequence). The CDR3 loop spans 15 amino acids. The CDR3 sequence: CASSQAAGVNTEAFF. The CDR3 DNA follows: TGTGCCAGCAGCCAAGCGGCAGGGGTGAACACTGAAGCTTTCTTT.

The gene calls are TRBV18 and TRBJ2-3, with D possibly being TRBD2 (6 bases). V was clipped by 6 bases and J by 4 bases, with 20 bases between them. Germline V gene lookup returns CDR1 KGHSH and CDR2 LQKENI. CDR3 size: 16 residues. The CDR3 DNA reads as TGTGCCAGCTCCCTATTAATCGGGGAGGAGGCAGATACGCAGTATTTT. Its protein is CASSLLIGEEADTQYF.

This clone was seen just once. This chain uses TRBV5-6 with TRBJ2-1, with 9 bases identical to TRBD2. Germline CDR1 and CDR2: SGHDT and YYEEEE. CDR3 length: 16 residues. Trimming at V came to 3 bases and at J to 3 bases, leaving 7 bases not matched to a gene. The CDR3 sequence is CASSYRGGALYNEQFF. CDR3 in DNA: TGTGCCAGCAGCTACCGCGGGGGGGCCCTCTACAATGAGCAGTTCTTC.

This chain connects TRBV27 to TRBJ2-7; 7 bases are a match to TRBD1. CDR1 MNHEY and CDR2 SMNVEV come from the germline V gene (reference sequence). J was trimmed by 9 bases and V by 7 bases; bases with no gene match: 12. This CDR3 region has 13 residues. CDR3 in DNA: TGTGCCAGCAACCCCGGGACAGCCAACCGGCAGTACTTC. Protein product: CASNPGTANRQYF.

This rearrangement joins TRBV6-5 to TRBJ1-2; D unclear. There are 14 residues in the CDR3. Germline CDR1 and CDR2: MNHEY and SVGAGI. Trimming stripped 6 bases from V and 6 bases from J, with 17 bases between. Here the CDR3 DNA reads TGTGCCAGCAGGTTGGGTAATGGGGTGGATGGCTACACCTTC. It specifies CASRLGNGVDGYTF.

The chain couples TRBV10-3 to TRBJ1-2; TRBD1 matches at 9 bases. CDR1 and CDR2 from the germline V gene are ENHRY and SYGVKD. The CDR3 is 14 amino acids. The V segment lost 4 bases and the J segment 7 bases; nucleotides outside the gene matches: 7. Here the CDR3 reads CAISVEGQGGGYTF. The DNA for the CDR3 is TGTGCCATCAGTGTAGAGGGACAGGGAGGTGGCTACACCTTC.

This rearrangement joins TRBV10-3 to TRBJ1-1, with 10 bases fitting TRBD1. This CDR3 region has 14 residues. Germline CDR1 is ENHRY and CDR2 is SYGVKD. J was trimmed by 2 bases and V by 6 bases; bases with no gene match: 3. For the CDR3, the DNA is TGTGCCATCAGCGGGACAGGGGTAAACACTGAAGCTTTCTTT. This gives the protein CAISGTGVNTEAFF.

This clone was detected a few times. The CDR3 sequence: CASSSGLVTYEQYF. As DNA, the CDR3 is TGCGCCAGCAGCTCGGGCTTAGTGACCTACGAGCAGTACTTC. V usage is TRBV5-1 and J usage is TRBJ2-7; D gene unclear. This CDR3 region has 14 residues. V gave up 3 bases and J gave up 2 bases, with 12 bases separating them. Germline-derived CDR1 and CDR2 are SGHRS and YFSETQ.

This clone was counted once. The rearrangement joins TRBV6-6 to TRBJ2-7; D call uncertain. Germline V gives CDR1 MNHNY, CDR2 SVGAGI (reference sequence). The CDR3 is 11 residues long. V dropped 5 bases and J dropped 2 bases, with 4 bases sitting between them. The CDR3 sequence: CASSATYEQYF. CDR3 coding DNA: TGTGCCAGCAGTGCCACCTACGAGCAGTACTTC.

This sequence joins TRBV18 and TRBJ1-5; TRBD1 is a possible D gene (6 bases). The CDR3 has 17 residues. The V end was cut by 3 bases, the J end by 2 bases, with 17 bases between. The germline gives CDR1 KGHSH, CDR2 LQKENI. CDR3: CASSPSGGRTGNQPQHF. As DNA, the CDR3 is TGTGCCAGCTCACCCTCTGGGGGCCGGACGGGCAATCAGCCCCAGCATTTT.

This clone was observed once. V is TRBV24-1 and J is TRBJ1-2; 9 nucleotides line up with TRBD1. J gave up 4 bases and V 4 bases, and 6 bases lay outside the gene matches. This CDR3 region has 15 residues. Germline lookup yields CDR1 KGHDR and CDR2 SFDVKD. The chain's CDR3 is CATSEPGQGSYGYTF. The CDR3 DNA reads as TGTGCCACCAGTGAACCGGGACAGGGAAGCTATGGCTACACCTTC.

As DNA, the CDR3 is TGTGCCAGCAGTTCCGACCTAAGGACGAGGGAGGAGCAGTACTTC. Translated: CASSSDLRTREEQYF. J is TRBJ2-7 and V is TRBV6-1, with D tentatively TRBD2 (5 bases). V lost 5 bases, J lost 7 bases, and 21 bases lay in between. From germline, CDR1 is MNHNS and CDR2 SASEGT. The CDR3 extends over 15 amino acids.

This chain links TRBV6-5 with TRBJ2-3; perhaps TRBD1 as D (6 bases). Germline CDR1 is MNHEY and CDR2 is SVGAGI. The CDR3 is made up of 13 amino acids. The ends were cut back, 7 bases at V and 10 bases at J, with 18 bases in the middle. The CDR3 DNA sequence: TGTGCCAGCACACTCTCCCAGGGGCTACCGCAGTATTTT. Protein product: CASTLSQGLPQYF.